This T cell receptor beta chain was captured in a study of blood T cell repertoires in COVID-19. In the study overall: PBMCs, B-cell-depleted T cells, or T cells were the source of the cDNA or gDNA that made up the material.

Participants were placed into cohorts based on the clinical history they reported. The CDR3 has 13 residues. From germline, CDR1 is MDHEN and CDR2 SYDVKM. Trimming took off 5 bases at V and 7 bases at J, with 14 bases between the two ends. In the authors' methods: The assay estimated nucleated cells by amplifying reference gene primers. The assay was immunoSEQ multiplex PCR, and TCRdb's table has in-frame clones only and misses some. D and trimming were read from the DNA, whereas the V and J calls and clone size are those reported in that table. The data contain about 360,000 clones, approximately 85% of them singletons.

The source material was PBMCs or T cells enriched from blood (not recorded which). The chain has TRBV28 and TRBJ1-1; tentatively, D is TRBD1 (5 bases). This receptor was identified in a woman in her thirties or forties with acute COVID-19. The CDR3 DNA is TGTGCCAGCAGTGATGGGGGGGTTGGTGAAGCTTTCTTT. Protein: CASSDGGVGEAFF.